The TCR beta chain described here comes from a study of cytomegalovirus exposure and HLA in healthy donors. PCR was performed using 60 Vbeta and 13 Jbeta primers. The protocol was immunoSEQ multiplex PCR, while the TCRdb copy is restricted to in-frame clones and leaves out a portion. The sample contains some 190,000 clones, 77% of which appear only once. Study results and limitations: Near-uniform donor sequencing depth was presumed by presence/absence analyses.

Germline V lookup: CDR1 SGHTA, CDR2 FQGNSA. The V gene lost 5 bases and the J gene lost 4 bases, with 15 bases spanning the gap. The CDR3 has 16 residues. Notes on this clone: Its target is not known.

The sample taken for sequencing was PBMCs. This sequence originates from a man in his late teens or twenties in good health and CMV-seronegative. The rearrangement joins TRBV7-2 to TRBJ2-6, with TRBD1 as a possible D gene (5 bases). The CDR3 DNA follows: TGTGCCAGCAGCAGTCCTCAGGGCTCCGGGGCCAACGTCCTGACTTTC. Translated: CASSSPQGSGANVLTF.